The next 7 T cell receptor beta chains were all read from a single sample in a study of cytomegalovirus exposure and HLA in healthy donors. In the PCR, 60 Vbeta and 13 Jbeta primers were used. Sequencing used immunoSEQ multiplex PCR; TCRdb keeps in-frame clones, though not all of them. The sample carries about 90,000 clones, about 66% recorded once. The sample taken for sequencing was PBMCs. These TCRs come from a man aged 30 to 39 in good health and CMV-seronegative.

The chain combines TRBV7-9 with TRBJ1-4; 7 bases are a match to TRBD1. The CDR3 length is 17 residues. Germline assignment: CDR1 SEHNR and CDR2 FQNEAQ (reference sequence). With V trimmed by 5 bases and J by 10 bases, 19 bases remained unmatched. This chain's CDR3 is CASSPTSRTGPAGKLFF. The CDR3 DNA sequence: TGTGCCAGCAGCCCGACCAGTCGGACAGGCCCTGCTGGAAAACTGTTTTTT.

The gene calls are TRBV6-6 and TRBJ1-2; D may be TRBD1 (5 bases). CDR3 size: 13 residues. Trimming pared 6 bases from V and 4 bases from J, leaving 12 bases between. CDR1 and CDR2 from the germline V gene are MNHNY and SVGAGI (reference sequence). The CDR3 nucleotides read TGTGCCAGCAGCAACGGACAAACCTATGGCTACACCTTC. This gives the protein CASSNGQTYGYTF.

The chain carries TRBV5-1 and TRBJ2-2, with D perhaps matching TRBD2 (5 bases). Trimming shortened V by 4 bases and J by 7 bases, and 17 bases separated the two germline ends. The CDR3 is made up of 15 amino acids. Germline V gene sequence: CDR1 SGHRS, CDR2 YFSETQ. CDR3 amino acids: CASSPNAGENGELFF. CDR3 coding DNA: TGCGCCAGCAGCCCTAATGCTGGGGAGAACGGGGAGCTGTTTTTT.

This clone was counted between two and nine times. V and J are TRBV5-4 and TRBJ1-3; D might be TRBD1 (5 bases). V lost 3 bases to trimming and J lost 3 bases, with 13 bases between them. Per the germline V gene, CDR1 is SGHNT and CDR2 is YYREEE (reference sequence). CDR3 length: 15 amino acids. The CDR3 DNA is TGTGCCAGCAGCTGGGGCGGGGAACTTGGAAACACCATATATTTT. Its translation is CASSWGGELGNTIYF.

In this sample, this clone turned up a few times. The rearrangement joins TRBV4-2 to TRBJ1-4, with D unclear. CDR1 is LGHNA and CDR2 is YNFKEQ in the germline V gene. The CDR3 runs 16 residues. V was shortened by 3 bases and J by 8 bases, with 19 bases between the two germline ends. The CDR3 reads CASSHPFKGADEKLFF. CDR3 nucleotides: TGTGCCAGCAGCCACCCCTTCAAGGGAGCAGACGAAAAACTGTTTTTT.

The CDR3 loop reads CASSQAGTGYIYTEAFF. In DNA, the CDR3 is TGTGCCAGCAGCCAAGCGGGGACAGGCTACATTTACACTGAAGCTTTCTTT. The chain combines TRBV14 with TRBJ1-1, with 8 nucleotides matching TRBD1. Germline V gene sequence: CDR1 SGHDN, CDR2 FVKESK. The CDR3 is made up of 17 amino acids. Losses at the gene ends were 1 base for V and 3 bases for J; bases not matched to a gene: 10.

This clone has a handful of counts. The chain employs TRBV19 and TRBJ1-4, with 8 positions matching TRBD1. V gave up 3 bases and J gave up 11 bases; unmatched junction bases: 14. The CDR3 consists of 16 residues. From germline, CDR1 is LNHDA and CDR2 SQIVND (reference sequence). Here the CDR3 reads CASSISPGGQGKKLFF. Here the CDR3 DNA reads TGTGCCAGTAGTATTTCCCCCGGAGGACAGGGAAAGAAACTGTTTTTT.